A selection of T cell receptor beta chains follows, all from one sample in a study of early T cells in non-severe SARS-CoV-2 infection. Using its own MiXCR run on the 5' RACE reads, TCRdb lists one record per CDR3 protein. In the table there are roughly 100,000 distinct CDR3 sequences, about an eighth of which are singletons. Sequences were derived from whole blood, sampled at baseline. These receptors were collected from an adult who was a healthcare worker with PCR-confirmed SARS-CoV-2 infection or an uninfected control (not recorded which). CDR3s include the opening cysteine and the closing phenylalanine or tryptophan. The order of the fields is clone size, D gene, V gene, J gene, CDR3 DNA, CDR3 protein. A D gene is named only where the DNA matches it firmly. Size is omitted from some rows. Given values are once, few, many or a class for expanded clones.

NA	NA	TRBV7-9	TRBJ1-2	TGTGCCAGCAGCTTAGGTGATGGCTACACCTTC	CASSLGDGYTF
NA	NA	TRBV29-1	TRBJ2-3	TGCAGCGTTGAACAGGGTGTTGGTACGCAGTATTTT	CSVEQGVGTQYF
few	NA	TRBV19	TRBJ1-6	TGTGCCAGTACGAACAATCCCTATAATTCACCCCTCCACTTT	CASTNNPYNSPLHF
NA	TRBD1	TRBV7-2	TRBJ1-4	TGTGCCAGCAGCACCGGGACAGGGATCCGGGGTGAAAAACTGTTTTTT	CASSTGTGIRGEKLFF
many	NA	TRBV27	TRBJ1-5	TGTGCCAGCAGTTCCTCCTTGACCCGGCCCCAGCATTTT	CASSSSLTRPQHF
many	NA	TRBV6-2/TRBV6-3	TRBJ1-1	TGTGCCAGCAGTTATGGGCCTGAAGCTTTCTTT	CASSYGPEAFF
many	NA	TRBV25-1	TRBJ2-2	TGTGCCAGCACCCGAAGAGGAGGGGACACCGGGGAGCTGTTTTTT	CASTRRGGDTGELFF
few	TRBD1	TRBV6-1	TRBJ1-3	TGTGCCAGCGAAAGGACAGGGGGAGGTGGAAACACCATATATTTT	CASERTGGGGNTIYF
many	NA	TRBV19	TRBJ1-5	TGTGCCAGTAGGGTGGGACCCTTCAATCAGCCCCAGCATTTT	CASRVGPFNQPQHF
NA	NA	TRBV4-2	TRBJ1-6	TGTGTCAGCAGCCAAGAGGGACCGGCCCTCCACTTT	CVSSQEGPALHF
many	NA	TRBV5-1	TRBJ2-5	TGCGCCAGCAGCCGTGAGGGGTTAGAGACCCAGTACTTC	CASSREGLETQYF
NA	NA	TRBV19	TRBJ2-3	TGTGCCAGTAGTTTCGATGGTGCTCAGCCCTATTTT	CASSFDGAQPYF
few	NA	TRBV7-6	TRBJ1-4	TGTGCCAGCAGCTTCTACAGTAATGAAAAACTGTTTTTT	CASSFYSNEKLFF
few	TRBD2	TRBV7-6	TRBJ2-3	TGTGCCAGCAGCTTAGTTCCTAGCGGGGGGAACACAGATACGCAGTATTTT	CASSLVPSGGNTDTQYF
few	TRBD2	TRBV3-1	TRBJ2-3	TGTGCCAGCAGCCCCTTCCGGCTAGCGGGTCAAGATACGCAGTATTTT	CASSPFRLAGQDTQYF
few	NA	TRBV19	TRBJ2-3	TGTGCCAGTAGTAGGGACTTTACGGGCTTCGATACGCAGTATTTT	CASSRDFTGFDTQYF
few	NA	TRBV11-2	TRBJ1-1	TGTGCCAGCAGCTTTAAGACAACCGGGACTGAAGCTTTCTTT	CASSFKTTGTEAFF
NA	NA	TRBV20-1	TRBJ1-4	TGCAGTGGACGGGACCGTACTAATGAAAAACTGTTTTTT	CSGRDRTNEKLFF
NA	TRBD1	TRBV30	TRBJ2-7	TGTGCCTGGAGTGGGGGGACAGGGGAACAGTACTTC	CAWSGGTGEQYF
NA	NA	TRBV3-1	TRBJ1-1	TGTGCCAGCAGCTATAATGCCGGGCAAGGAGCTTTCTTT	CASSYNAGQGAFF
many	NA	TRBV7-2	TRBJ2-7	TGTGCCAGCAGCGTATCTAAAGAGCAGTACTTC	CASSVSKEQYF
NA	NA	TRBV10-3	TRBJ2-2	TGTGCCATCAGTAAAGACAGTACCGGGGAGCTGTTTTTT	CAISKDSTGELFF
many	NA	TRBV5-1	TRBJ2-2	TGCGCCAGCAGCTTCCCACAGGGAAACACCGGGGAGCTGTTTTTT	CASSFPQGNTGELFF
many	NA	TRBV24-1	TRBJ2-5	TGTGCCACCAGAGGGGGTGAGACCCAGTACTTC	CATRGGETQYF
NA	TRBD1	TRBV2	TRBJ1-5	TGTGCCAGCAGTGGACAGGGGATGGAGCCCCAGCATTTT	CASSGQGMEPQHF
many	NA	TRBV12-5	TRBJ2-1	TGTGCTAGTCCGGTCTATTGGGACTATGAGCAGTTCTTC	CASPVYWDYEQFF
few	TRBD2	TRBV2	TRBJ2-5	TGTGCCAGCAAGCCGACTAGCGGGGAAAAGACCCAGTACTTC	CASKPTSGEKTQYF
NA	NA	TRBV19	TRBJ2-7	TGTGCCAGTAGTATAGCCGGGACAAACTCCTACGAGCAGTACTTC	CASSIAGTNSYEQYF
NA	NA	TRBV18	TRBJ1-1	TGTGCCAGCTCACCGGGGCAGTATACTGAAGCTTTCTTT	CASSPGQYTEAFF
NA	NA	TRBV7-9	TRBJ1-2	TGTGCCAGCAGCCCAAGGGAGATCTCATATGGCTACACCTTC	CASSPREISYGYTF
few	TRBD1	TRBV12-3/TRBV12-4	TRBJ1-3	TGTGCCAGCAAGGGGGCTGAAAACACCATATATTTT	CASKGAENTIYF